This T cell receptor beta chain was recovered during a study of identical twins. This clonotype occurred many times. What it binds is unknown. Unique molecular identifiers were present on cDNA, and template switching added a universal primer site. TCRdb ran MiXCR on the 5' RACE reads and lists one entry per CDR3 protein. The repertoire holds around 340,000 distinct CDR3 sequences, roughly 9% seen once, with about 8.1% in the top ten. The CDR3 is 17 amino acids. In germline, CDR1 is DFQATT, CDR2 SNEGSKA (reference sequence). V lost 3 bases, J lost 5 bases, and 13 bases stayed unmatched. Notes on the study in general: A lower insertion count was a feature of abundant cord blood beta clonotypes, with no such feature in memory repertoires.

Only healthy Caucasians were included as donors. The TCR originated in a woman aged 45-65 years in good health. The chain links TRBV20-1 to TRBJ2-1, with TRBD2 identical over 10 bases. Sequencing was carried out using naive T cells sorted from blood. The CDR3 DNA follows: TGCAGTGCTAGTCGCCTAGCGGGAGCATTTGGGAACAATGAGCAGTTCTTC. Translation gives CSASRLAGAFGNNEQFF.